This TCR beta chain was retrieved from a study of T cell responses to AZD1222 COVID-19 vaccine (dated by TCRdb to the early 2020s). Looking at the study overall: A total of 230 or so trial participants underwent TCR sequencing, of whom 207 received two doses of AZD1222 and 26 received two doses of the MenACWY control vaccine. Trial participants were enrolled by age into subgroups of 18-55, 56-69 and 70-plus years, and approximately 150, 30 and 60 TCR-sequenced participants, respectively, were included in these subgroups. The study at large found these results: Reportedly, close to half of the unique spike-specific TCRs recognized epitopes lying outside the regions that are mutated in the B.1.351 and B.1.1.7 variants. After two AZD1222 doses, spike-specific TCR breadth and depth were significantly higher than at day 0 and than in MenACWY recipients. In the small 56-69-year group, the increase in depth fell short of significance, most likely because of low power. Conclusions about previously exposed vaccinees are limited because only five or six AZD1222 recipients were SARS-CoV-2 seropositive at baseline. Vaccine-associated CD4 TCRs spanned the whole spike protein, with dominant responses in regions 160-218 and 743-854. Most participants were white British and females outnumbered males, and the authors suggested that clonal diversity may have been underestimated. Because no samples from the day 14 peak response were available, repertoires could be characterized only after the peak T cell response.

The time point label on this specimen signifies: about 28 days (+/-7) after the second vaccine dose. AZD1222 recipients with second doses at about 4 weeks or about 12 weeks were pooled, because spike-specific TCR depth and breadth did not differ between schedules. Samples from vaccinated people were obtained from the UK trials COV001 and COV002, which included a single-blind randomized controlled phase 2/3 trial of AZD1222 (ChAdOx1 nCoV-19) in healthy adults. For TCRbeta chain sequencing, PBMC samples from trial participants were taken at day 0 and at day 28 after the second dose. About this clone itself: The antigen it recognizes is unknown. Base qualities are not at hand, and no much larger clone is one base apart.

Reading the germline V gene gives CDR1 MNHEY and CDR2 SVGAGI. V and J are truncated by 4 bases and 11 bases respectively, leaving an intervening sequence of 8 bases. From cysteine to phenylalanine, the CDR3 is 10 amino acids long. Only the CDR3 region is kept as DNA, spanning 30 bases read in frame from base 1. The CDR3 regions of human TCRbeta chains were subjected to immunosequencing. The authors' analysis ran thus. TCRs in the repertoires were matched against a reference library of SARS-CoV-2-specific TCRs that had been generated with the MIRA antigen-specificity platform. Breadth meant the fraction of unique TCRs that were SARS-CoV-2-associated, whereas depth meant the fraction of total T cells that were SARS-CoV-2-associated. Using the MIRA data, each spike-specific TCR was assigned both to the spike region to which the TCR was reactive and to a CD4 or CD8 class. Log10-transformed breadth and depth values were compared by one-way ANOVA with Sidak's multiple comparisons tests. What TCRdb holds here is the immuneACCESS table cut down to in-frame rearrangements. Part of the clones is not present; checked against another copy, under half of the missing clones reflect an unresolved V gene, and the others are unexplained. V and J calls and clone size are given by that table; D and trimming were obtained from the DNA. The sample yields over 150,000 clones; over 75% were counted once. The ten largest clones add up to 4.3% of the sample.

The TCR was taken from an adult who received the AZD1222 COVID-19 vaccine. In this chain, TRBV6-5 is recombined with TRBJ1-1; no D gene is confidently identified. The source material was peripheral blood, sampled 28 days after the second AZD1222 dose. The DNA sequence is given as TGTGCCAGCAGTTCACCATGGGCTTTCTTT. Its amino acids are CASSSPWAFF.